This record covers a single T cell receptor (beta chain). This sample is part of a study of blood T cell repertoires in COVID-19. Study-wide background: The United States, Italy and Spain supplied acute and convalescent COVID-19 samples. Nucleic acid was either cDNA or gDNA, and it came from T cells, B-cell-depleted T cells, or PBMCs.

Original analysis: Estimation of nucleated cell counts relied on the amplification of reference gene primers. Clones were read by immunoSEQ multiplex PCR, and TCRdb kept only the in-frame ones, dropping some. For V, J and clone size, that table is used; D and trimming come from the DNA. The sample records tens of thousands of clones, around 79% being singletons. The CDR3 consists of 12 residues. Germline loops: CDR1 MDHEN, CDR2 SYDVKM. Deletions cut 4 bases from V and 1 base from J, with 4 bases between. This receptor was identified in a man aged 55 to 69 with acute or convalescent COVID-19. The chain recombines TRBV28 with TRBJ1-2; the D is unclear. The sample comprised peripheral blood. The CDR3 spells CASSSNNYGYTF. As DNA, the CDR3 is TGTGCCAGCAGTTCTAATAACTATGGCTACACCTTC.